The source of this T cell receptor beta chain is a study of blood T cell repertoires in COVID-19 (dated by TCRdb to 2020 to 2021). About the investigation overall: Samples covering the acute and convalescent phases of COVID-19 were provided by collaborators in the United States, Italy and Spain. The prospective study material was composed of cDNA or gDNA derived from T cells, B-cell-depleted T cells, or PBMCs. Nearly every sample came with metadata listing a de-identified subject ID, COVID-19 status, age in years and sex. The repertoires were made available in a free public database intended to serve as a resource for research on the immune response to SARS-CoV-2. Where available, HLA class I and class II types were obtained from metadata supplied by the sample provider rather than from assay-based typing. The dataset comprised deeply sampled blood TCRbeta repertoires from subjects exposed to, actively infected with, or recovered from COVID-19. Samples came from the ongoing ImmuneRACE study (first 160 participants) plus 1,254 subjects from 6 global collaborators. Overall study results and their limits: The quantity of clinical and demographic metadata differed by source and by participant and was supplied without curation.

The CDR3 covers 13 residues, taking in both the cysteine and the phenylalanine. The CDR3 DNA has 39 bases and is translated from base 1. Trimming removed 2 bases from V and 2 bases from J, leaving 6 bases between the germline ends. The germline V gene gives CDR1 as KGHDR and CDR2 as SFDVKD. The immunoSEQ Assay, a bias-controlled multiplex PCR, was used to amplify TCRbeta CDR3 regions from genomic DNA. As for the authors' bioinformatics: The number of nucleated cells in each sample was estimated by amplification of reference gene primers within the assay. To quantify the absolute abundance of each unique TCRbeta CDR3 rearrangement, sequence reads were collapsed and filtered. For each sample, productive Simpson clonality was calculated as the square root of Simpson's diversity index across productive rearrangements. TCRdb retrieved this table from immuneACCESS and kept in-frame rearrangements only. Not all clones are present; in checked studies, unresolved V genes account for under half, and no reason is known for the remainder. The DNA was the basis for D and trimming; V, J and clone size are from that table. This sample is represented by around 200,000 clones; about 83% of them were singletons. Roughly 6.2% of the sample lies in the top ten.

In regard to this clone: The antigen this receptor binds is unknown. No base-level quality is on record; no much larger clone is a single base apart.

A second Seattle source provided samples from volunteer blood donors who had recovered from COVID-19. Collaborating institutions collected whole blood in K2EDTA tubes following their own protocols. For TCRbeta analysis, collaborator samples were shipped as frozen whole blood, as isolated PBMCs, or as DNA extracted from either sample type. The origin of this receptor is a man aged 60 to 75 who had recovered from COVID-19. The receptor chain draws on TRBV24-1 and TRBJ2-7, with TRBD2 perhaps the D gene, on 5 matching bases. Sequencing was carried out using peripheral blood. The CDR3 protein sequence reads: CATSDSRAYEQYF. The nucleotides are TGTGCCACCAGTGATTCGAGGGCCTACGAGCAGTACTTC.